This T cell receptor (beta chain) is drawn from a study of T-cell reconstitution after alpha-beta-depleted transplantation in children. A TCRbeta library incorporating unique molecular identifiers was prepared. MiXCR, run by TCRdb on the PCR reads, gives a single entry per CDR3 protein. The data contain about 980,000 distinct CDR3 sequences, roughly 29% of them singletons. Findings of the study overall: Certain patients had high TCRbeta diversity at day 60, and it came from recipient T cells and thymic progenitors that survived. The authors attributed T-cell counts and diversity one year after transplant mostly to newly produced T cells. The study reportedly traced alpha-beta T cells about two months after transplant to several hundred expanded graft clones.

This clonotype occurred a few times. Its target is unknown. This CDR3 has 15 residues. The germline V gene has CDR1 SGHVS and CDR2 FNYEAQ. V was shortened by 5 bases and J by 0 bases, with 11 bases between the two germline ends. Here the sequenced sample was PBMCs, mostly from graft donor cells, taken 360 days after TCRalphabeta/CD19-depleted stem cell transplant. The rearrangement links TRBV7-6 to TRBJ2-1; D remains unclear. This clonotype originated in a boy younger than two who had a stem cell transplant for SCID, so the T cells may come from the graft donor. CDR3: CASSADWSSYNEQFF. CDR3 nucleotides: TGTGCCAGCAGCGCCGACTGGAGCTCCTACAATGAGCAGTTCTTC.